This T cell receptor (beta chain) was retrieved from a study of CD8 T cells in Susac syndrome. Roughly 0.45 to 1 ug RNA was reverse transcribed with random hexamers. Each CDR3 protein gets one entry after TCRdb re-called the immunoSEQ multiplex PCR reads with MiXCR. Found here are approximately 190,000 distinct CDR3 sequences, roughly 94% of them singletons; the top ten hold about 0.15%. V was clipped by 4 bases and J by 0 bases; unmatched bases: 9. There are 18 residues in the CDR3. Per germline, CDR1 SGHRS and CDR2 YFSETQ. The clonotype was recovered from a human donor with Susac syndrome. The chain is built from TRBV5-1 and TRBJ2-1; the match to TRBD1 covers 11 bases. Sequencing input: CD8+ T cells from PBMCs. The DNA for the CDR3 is TGCGCCAGCAGCATCCGGGACAGGGGGTCTCACTCCTACAATGAGCAGTTCTTC. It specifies CASSIRDRGSHSYNEQFF. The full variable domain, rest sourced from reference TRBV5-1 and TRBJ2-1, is KAGVTQTPRYLIKTRGQQVTLSCSPISGHRSVSWYQQTPGQGLQFLFEYFSETQRNKGNFPGRFSGRQFSNSRSEMNVSTLELGDSALYLCASSIRDRGSHSYNEQFFGPGTRLTVL.